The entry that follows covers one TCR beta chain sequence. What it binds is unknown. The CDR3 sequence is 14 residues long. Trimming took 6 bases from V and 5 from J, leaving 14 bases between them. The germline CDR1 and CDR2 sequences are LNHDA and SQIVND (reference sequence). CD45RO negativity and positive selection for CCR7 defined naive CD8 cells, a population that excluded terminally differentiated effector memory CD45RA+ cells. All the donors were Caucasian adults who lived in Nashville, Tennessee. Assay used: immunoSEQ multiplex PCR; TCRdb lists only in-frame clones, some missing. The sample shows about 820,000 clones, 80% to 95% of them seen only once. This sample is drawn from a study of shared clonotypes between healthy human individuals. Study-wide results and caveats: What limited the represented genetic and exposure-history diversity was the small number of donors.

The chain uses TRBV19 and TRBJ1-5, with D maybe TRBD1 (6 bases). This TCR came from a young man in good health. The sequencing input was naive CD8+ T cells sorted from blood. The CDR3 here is CASRSAQGDQPQHF. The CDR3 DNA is TGTGCCAGTAGGAGCGCACAGGGAGATCAGCCCCAGCATTTT.